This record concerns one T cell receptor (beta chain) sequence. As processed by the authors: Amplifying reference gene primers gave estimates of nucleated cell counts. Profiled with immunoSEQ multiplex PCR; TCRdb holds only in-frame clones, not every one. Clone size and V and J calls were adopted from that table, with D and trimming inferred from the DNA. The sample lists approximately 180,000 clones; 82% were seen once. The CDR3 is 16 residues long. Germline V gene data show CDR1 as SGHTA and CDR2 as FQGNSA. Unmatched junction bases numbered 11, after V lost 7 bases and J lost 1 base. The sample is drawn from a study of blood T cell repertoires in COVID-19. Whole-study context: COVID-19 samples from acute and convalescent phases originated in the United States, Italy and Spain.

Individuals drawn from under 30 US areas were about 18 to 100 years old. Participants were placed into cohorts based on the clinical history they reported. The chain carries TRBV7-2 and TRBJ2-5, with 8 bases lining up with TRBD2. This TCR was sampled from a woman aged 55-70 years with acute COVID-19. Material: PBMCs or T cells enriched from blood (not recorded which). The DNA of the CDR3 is TGTGCCAGCACCCAACAGCCAGCGGGGGTCCAAGAGACCCAGTACTTC. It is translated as CASTQQPAGVQETQYF.